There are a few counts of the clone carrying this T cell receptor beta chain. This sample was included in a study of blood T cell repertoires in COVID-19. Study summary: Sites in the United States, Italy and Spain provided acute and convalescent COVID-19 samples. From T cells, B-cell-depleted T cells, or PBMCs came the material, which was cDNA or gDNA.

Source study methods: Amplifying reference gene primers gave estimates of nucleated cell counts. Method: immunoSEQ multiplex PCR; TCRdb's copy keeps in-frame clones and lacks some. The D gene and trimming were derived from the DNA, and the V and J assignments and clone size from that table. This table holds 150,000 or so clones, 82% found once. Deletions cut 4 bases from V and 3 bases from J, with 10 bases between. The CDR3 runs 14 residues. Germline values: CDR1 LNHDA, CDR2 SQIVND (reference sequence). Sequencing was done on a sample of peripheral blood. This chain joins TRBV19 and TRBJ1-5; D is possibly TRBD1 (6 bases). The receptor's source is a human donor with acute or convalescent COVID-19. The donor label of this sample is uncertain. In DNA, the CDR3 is TGTGCCAGTAGTAGGGACAACCCCAATCAGCCCCAGCATTTT. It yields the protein CASSRDNPNQPQHF.